Reported below is one T cell receptor beta chain. This clone has just one count. Its antigen is still unknown. It has no much larger one-base neighbor in the sample; base qualities were not kept. This record belongs to a study of cytotoxic CD8 clonotypes in ibrutinib-treated CLL (dated by TCRdb to about 2021). With regard to the full study: The cohort included roughly 15 treatment-naive and about a dozen relapsed/refractory patients; about 18 were IGHV unmutated. Samples at response were collected after a median of about 11 months of treatment, with a range of roughly 6 to 36 months. Longitudinal samples were available for about 30% of the 86 trial participants. An average of around 260,000 productive templates and 80,000 to 95,000 productive rearrangements was obtained per sample. Cryopreserved peripheral blood mononuclear cells were collected before treatment, at response, and at either disease progression or sustained remission. All remission and progressive disease samples were collected while patients were still receiving ibrutinib. Partial responses were observed in about 24 patients and complete responses in 2; after a median follow-up of 68 months, remission was maintained in around 14 patients and progression was observed in approximately twelve.

On a MiSeq, deep resolution sequencing aimed for a depth between 1 in 1 million and 1 in 200,000 T cells, with each clonotype covered roughly 10x on average. The immunoSEQ hsTCRB Kit was used to generate TCR beta libraries. The paper's data handling went like this. Data were analyzed with ImmunoSEQ Data Assistant and ImmunoSEQ Analyzer, with V, D and J genes assigned per IMGT definitions. Clonality, with values ranging from 0 to 1, was calculated as one minus the normalized Shannon entropy of productive rearrangement frequencies. Only overrepresented clonotypes making up at least 0.05% of the repertoire of each patient were included in the public clonotype analysis. Approximately 14 age-matched healthy donor repertoires from immuneACCESS served as clonality controls. TCRdb limited this immuneACCESS table to in-frame rearrangements with V and J called. A share of clones is missing; checked studies link under half to unresolved V genes, and the rest is unexplained. V, J and clone size are taken as reported in that table, and D and trimming were inferred from the DNA itself. The sample has about 76,000 clones on record, approximately 87% of them singletons. The ten largest clones take up about 40% of the sample.

The meaning of the sample's time point label: roughly 2 years on ibrutinib. For TCR beta library preparation, roughly 2 micrograms of genomic DNA were extracted from the cryopreserved PBMCs. Longitudinal blood samples from CLL patients on ibrutinib monotherapy were analyzed using high-throughput TCR beta sequencing. The patients took part in an open-label, single-center phase 2 trial of ibrutinib monotherapy. The research as a whole found: Public clonotypes were found to be uncommon and were observed to contract or remain stable during treatment; the increase in clonality was shown to reflect expansion of private clonotypes at ibrutinib response. Lymph node repertoires were not examined, and the timing of sampling was not matched between patients in sustained remission and those whose disease progressed. Clonality rose at ibrutinib response, remained stable during sustained remission, and dropped back toward baseline at progression. At baseline, clonality was higher than in age-matched healthy donors and showed a strong correlation with circulating CD8+ T-cell counts.

The receptor's source is a human donor with chronic lymphocytic leukemia. Sequenced here: PBMCs, sampled after 24 months of ibrutinib treatment.

The sequence in DNA is TGTGCCAGCAGTTGGGGGACAGGGAGCTCCTACGAGCAGTACTTC. This translates into CASSWGTGSSYEQYF. Recombination joined TRBV27 with TRBJ2-7, with 9 bases matching TRBD1. Compared with germline, V lacks 4 bases and J lacks 0 bases; bases without a gene match: 4. The CDR3 has 15 amino acids, counting the end cysteine and phenylalanine. Solely the CDR3 DNA is kept, with 45 bases framed from the first base. The germline V gene encodes CDR1 MNHEY and CDR2 SMNVEV (reference sequence).